This TCR beta chain stems from a study of blood T cell repertoires in COVID-19. About the study: Samples came from the United States, Italy and Spain, spanning acute and convalescent COVID-19. The cDNA or gDNA used as material had been derived from T cells, B-cell-depleted T cells, or PBMCs.

Only one count was recorded for this clone. Source study methods: It was from reference gene primer amplification that nucleated cell counts were estimated. Generated by immunoSEQ multiplex PCR, the TCRdb table keeps only in-frame clones and is missing some. Clone size and the V and J calls come from that table; the DNA yielded D and trimming. The sample has some 100,000 clones, 85% to 90% seen once. V was clipped by 5 bases and J by 7 bases; unmatched bases: 7. Germline values: CDR1 MNHEY, CDR2 SVGAGI. This CDR3 is built from 14 residues. The chain employs TRBV6-5 and TRBJ1-4; TRBD1 aligns across 7 bases. The sequence was obtained from a woman aged 70-85 years with acute or convalescent COVID-19. Sequencing used peripheral blood. CDR3 bases: TGTGCCAGCAGTCTGACAGGGCGGAGTGAAAAACTGTTTTTT. The encoded protein is CASSLTGRSEKLFF.